This is a list of T cell receptor beta chains from one sample in a study of type 1 and type 2 diabetes patients. TCRdb itself ran the multiplex PCR reads through MiXCR, one entry per CDR3 protein. The data show some 250,000 distinct CDR3 sequences, around 47% seen once. Source material: peripheral blood mononuclear cells (PBMCs). These TCRs come from a man aged 18 to 35 with type 2 diabetes. Both conserved end residues are part of each CDR3. The D gene is left open where the match is weak. The size of a clone is reported for some rows only, either as once, few or many, or as a class for expanded clones.

d_call	clone_size	v_call	j_call	cdr3_aa	cdr3_nt
NA	NA	TRBV27	TRBJ1-4	CASSSRGGEKLFF	TGTGCCAGCAGTTCCAGGGGAGGTGAAAAACTGTTTTTT
NA	many	TRBV7-2	TRBJ2-3	CAVDGGNTQYF	TGTGCCGTCGATGGTGGCAATACGCAGTATTTT
NA	medium-sized	TRBV7-8	TRBJ2-7	CASSNRVEQYF	TGTGCCAGCAGCAACAGGGTCGAGCAGTACTTC
NA	NA	TRBV15	TRBJ1-5	CATPLSDSPTPLSNQPQHF	TGTGCCACCCCCCTGTCCGACAGCCCCACACCTCTTAGCAATCAGCCCCAGCATTTT
NA	NA	TRBV7-8	TRBJ2-7	CASSLNRGGSGLRAYEQYF	TGTGCCAGCAGCCTAAATAGAGGGGGGTCGGGACTCCGAGCCTACGAGCAGTACTTC
TRBD2	NA	TRBV7-3	TRBJ2-3	CASGSSGTHTDTQYF	TGTGCCAGCGGGTCTAGCGGAACTCACACAGATACGCAGTATTTT
NA	NA	TRBV4-1	TRBJ2-5	CASSKTGVGEETQYF	TGCGCCAGCAGCAAAACTGGGGTAGGGGAAGAGACCCAGTACTTC
NA	few	TRBV12-3/TRBV12-4	TRBJ1-2	CASSLSYGYTF	TGTGCCAGCAGTTTAAGCTATGGCTACACCTTC
NA	many	TRBV25-1	TRBJ1-1	CASSEGGNTEAFF	TGTGCCAGCAGTGAAGGAGGGAACACTGAAGCTTTCTTT
NA	NA	TRBV7-2	TRBJ1-2	CASSLVYSGYTF	TGTGCCAGCAGCTTAGTTTATTCCGGCTACACCTTC
NA	NA	TRBV18	TRBJ1-6	CASSPRAQTIISPLHF	TGTGCCAGCTCACCTCGGGCCCAGACCATTATTTCACCCCTCCACTTT
TRBD1	NA	TRBV2	TRBJ2-5	CASKEQGAIQETQYF	TGTGCCAGCAAGGAGCAGGGGGCAATCCAAGAGACCCAATACTTC
NA	NA	TRBV19	TRBJ2-1	CASSIGGFEGGIVGHNEQFF	TGTGCCAGTAGTATTGGGGGCTTTGAGGGGGGAATAGTGGGTCACAATGAGCAGTTCTTC
TRBD1	NA	TRBV20-1	TRBJ2-7	CSAITTGTYEQYF	TGCAGTGCCATTACGACAGGGACCTACGAGCAGTACTTC
NA	NA	TRBV7-2	TRBJ2-6	CASSLEWAGVGANVLTF	TGTGCCAGCAGCTTAGAATGGGCAGGGGTCGGGGCCAACGTCCTGACTTTC
TRBD2	few	TRBV7-2	TRBJ2-7	CASSLAGGREQYF	TGTGCCAGCAGCTTGGCGGGAGGTCGAGAGCAGTACTTC
TRBD1	once	TRBV7-2	TRBJ2-7	CASSVTGRNEQYF	TGTGCCAGCAGTGTGACAGGGAGAAACGAGCAGTACTTC
TRBD2	NA	TRBV2	TRBJ2-5	CASSEYVTSGLSSYNEQYF	TGTGCCAGCAGTGAATATGTAACTAGCGGTTTAAGCTCCTACAATGAGCAGTACTTC
NA	few	TRBV10-3	TRBJ2-7	CAISESGSYEQYF	TGTGCCATCAGTGAGTCGGGATCCTACGAGCAGTACTTC
NA	NA	TRBV15	TRBJ1-5	CATSRGFSGGTNQPQHF	TGTGCCACCAGCAGGGGGTTTTCGGGGGGAACAAATCAGCCCCAGCATTTT
NA	NA	TRBV27	TRBJ2-2	CASSWGGGEELFF	TGTGCCAGCAGTTGGGGAGGGGGTGAGGAGCTGTTTTTT
NA	NA	TRBV2	TRBJ2-7	CASYGGGRNEQYF	TGTGCCAGCTACGGTGGAGGGCGGAACGAGCAGTACTTC
NA	NA	TRBV15	TRBJ2-3	CATSNWGSTDTQYF	TGTGCCACCAGCAATTGGGGGAGCACAGATACGCAGTATTTT
NA	NA	TRBV19	TRBJ1-2	CASSGWEDGYGYTF	TGTGCCAGCAGTGGGTGGGAGGACGGCTATGGCTACACCTTC
TRBD1	NA	TRBV20-1	TRBJ1-4	CSARRGRGEKLFF	TGCAGTGCTAGAAGGGGGCGAGGTGAAAAACTGTTTTTT
TRBD1	NA	TRBV28	TRBJ1-1	CASIHGQGDEAFF	TGTGCCAGCATTCACGGACAGGGGGACGAAGCTTTCTTT
TRBD1	few	TRBV19	TRBJ1-5	CASRGQRDSNQPQHF	TGTGCCAGCCGGGGACAGAGAGATAGCAATCAGCCCCAGCATTTT
NA	few	TRBV4-2	TRBJ2-5	CASSQDILETQYF	TGTGCCAGCAGCCAAGACATTTTAGAGACCCAGTACTTC
TRBD2	NA	TRBV12-3/TRBV12-4	TRBJ2-7	CASGRGLAGIYEQYF	TGTGCCAGCGGGCGAGGGCTAGCGGGGATCTACGAGCAGTACTTC
TRBD2	NA	TRBV20-1	TRBJ2-7	CSARSSGGLTYEQYF	TGCAGTGCTAGGTCTAGCGGGGGCCTTACCTACGAGCAGTACTTC
TRBD1	NA	TRBV29-1	TRBJ1-2	CSVEGGGTYGYTF	TGCAGCGTTGAAGGAGGGGGCACCTATGGCTACACCTTC
TRBD2	NA	TRBV7-9	TRBJ2-5	CASSSELAGETQYF	TGTGCCAGCAGCTCGGAACTAGCGGGAGAGACCCAGTACTTC
NA	NA	TRBV7-6	TRBJ2-1	CASAGGGTVDEQFF	TGTGCCAGCGCAGGAGGGGGGACGGTCGATGAGCAGTTCTTC